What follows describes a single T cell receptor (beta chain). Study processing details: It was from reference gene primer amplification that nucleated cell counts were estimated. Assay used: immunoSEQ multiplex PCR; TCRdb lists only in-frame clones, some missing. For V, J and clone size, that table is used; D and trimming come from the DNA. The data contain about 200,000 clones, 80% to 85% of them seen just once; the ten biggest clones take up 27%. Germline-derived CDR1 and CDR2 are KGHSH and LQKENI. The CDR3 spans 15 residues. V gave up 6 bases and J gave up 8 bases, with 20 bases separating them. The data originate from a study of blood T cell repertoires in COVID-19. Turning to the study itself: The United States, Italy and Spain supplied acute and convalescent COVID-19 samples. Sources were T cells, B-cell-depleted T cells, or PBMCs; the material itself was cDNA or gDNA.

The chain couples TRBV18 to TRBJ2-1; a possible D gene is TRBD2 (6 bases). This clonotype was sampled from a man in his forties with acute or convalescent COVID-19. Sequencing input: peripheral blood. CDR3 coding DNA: TGTGCCAGCTCCCCAAGGACGGCAGGAGGGGATGAGCAGTTCTTC. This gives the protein CASSPRTAGGDEQFF.